A single sample is the source of the 15 T cell receptor beta chains below, sequenced in a study of blood T cell repertoires in COVID-19. Generated by immunoSEQ multiplex PCR, the TCRdb table keeps only in-frame clones and is missing some. The sample holds approximately 210,000 clones, just under 85% seen once. Sequencing was carried out using PBMCs or T cells enriched from blood (not recorded which). All receptors derive from a man aged 35 to 55 who had recovered from COVID-19.

The chain recombines TRBV12-3 or TRBV12-4 with TRBJ2-1, with D perhaps matching TRBD2 (6 bases). V lost 6 bases and J lost 5, with 8 bases in between. The CDR3 totals 12 residues. The CDR3 sequence: CASSGSHNEQFF. The CDR3 DNA reads as TGTGCCAGCAGCGGGAGCCACAATGAGCAGTTCTTC.

The chain combines TRBV21-1 with TRBJ1-1; TRBD1, the table's D call, lacks a check against the DNA. TRBV21-1 is reported as a pseudogene. This CDR3 comprises 15 residues. In DNA, the CDR3 is TGTGCCAGCAGCAGCGGACAGGGCTCGAACACTGAAGCTTTCTTT. Translating gives CASSSGQGSNTEAFF.

The rearrangement links TRBV11-2 to TRBJ1-6, with a weak D call TRBD1 (5 bases). The germline CDR1 and CDR2 sequences are SGHAT and FQNNGV. The CDR3 has 14 residues. Trimming took 4 bases from V and 10 from J, leaving 14 bases between them. CDR3 loop: CASSSKTVESPLHF. CDR3 nucleotide sequence: TGTGCCAGCAGCTCTAAGACAGTCGAATCACCCCTCCACTTT.

The chain joins TRBV7-9 to TRBJ1-4, with D unclear. V was trimmed by 4 bases and J by 4 bases, leaving 16 bases between them. The CDR3 covers 16 residues. CDR1 and CDR2 (germline): SEHNR, FQNEAQ (reference sequence). The CDR3 sequence is CASSSPVQLLNEKLFF. As DNA, the CDR3 is TGTGCCAGCAGCTCCCCGGTCCAACTACTTAATGAAAAACTGTTTTTT.

J is TRBJ1-2 and V is TRBV11-2, with 7 bases aligning to TRBD1. The germline V gene has CDR1 SGHAT and CDR2 FQNNGV. CDR3 size: 16 residues. Losses at the gene ends were 6 bases for V and 0 bases for J; bases not matched to a gene: 10. The CDR3 spells CASRFVQGNANYGYTF. DNA of the CDR3: TGTGCCAGCAGATTTGTACAGGGGAACGCTAACTATGGCTACACCTTC. The full variable domain, rest sourced from reference TRBV11-2 and TRBJ1-2, is EAGVAQSPRYKIIEKRQSVAFWCNPISGHATLYWYQQILGQGPKLLIQFQNNGVVDDSQLPKDRFSAERLKGVDSTLKIQPAKLEDSAVYLCASRFVQGNANYGYTFGSGTRLTVV.

The chain uses TRBV7-2 and TRBJ1-2; D gene unclear. Looked up from germline, CDR1 is SGHTA and CDR2 is FQGNSA. Trimming shortened V by 2 bases and J by 1 base, and 11 bases separated the two germline ends. The CDR3 is 15 residues long. CDR3 residues: CASSLTDFGNYGYTF. The CDR3 DNA sequence: TGTGCCAGCAGCTTAACTGACTTCGGTAACTATGGCTACACCTTC. The full variable domain, with the rest looked up from reference TRBV7-2 and TRBJ1-2, is GAGVSQSPSNKVTEKGKDVELRCDPISGHTALYWYRQSLGQGLEFLIYFQGNSAPDKSGLPSDRFSAERTGGSVSTLTIQRTQQEDSAVYLCASSLTDFGNYGYTFGSGTRLTVV.

The rearrangement uses TRBV6-4 and TRBJ2-1; D is possibly TRBD1 (5 bases). Germline loops: CDR1 MRHNA, CDR2 SNTAGT. This CDR3 is 14 amino acids long. The V end lost 0 bases, the J end lost 9 bases, and 12 bases lay between the germline ends. The DNA of the CDR3 is TGTGCCAGCAGTGACTCGAACAGGTTGAGTGAGCAGTTCTTC. Its translation: CASSDSNRLSEQFF.

The chain couples TRBV2 to TRBJ2-7; 10 bases align to TRBD2. Germline V gene sequence: CDR1 SNHLY, CDR2 FYNNEI. Losses at the gene ends were 4 bases for V and 5 bases for J; bases not matched to a gene: 5. This CDR3 has 14 amino acids. CDR3 nucleotide sequence: TGTGCCAGCAGTGCCCAGCGGGAGGGCCACGAGCAGTACTTC. It codes for CASSAQREGHEQYF. Using reference TRBV2 and TRBJ2-7 for the parts outside the CDR3, the full variable domain is EPEVTQTPSHQVTQMGQEVILRCVPISNHLYFYWYRQILGQKVEFLVSFYNNEISEKSEIFDDQFSVERPDGSNFTLKIRSTKLEDSAMYFCASSAQREGHEQYFGPGTRLTVT.

The chain joins TRBV5-1 to TRBJ1-2; TRBD1 matches at 7 bases. V trimming: 5 bases; J trimming: 2 bases; junction bases outside the gene matches: 3. Germline CDR1 is SGHRS and CDR2 is YFSETQ. The CDR3 totals 13 residues. The CDR3 protein is CASRPTGNYGYTF. As DNA, the CDR3 is TGCGCCAGCAGACCGACAGGGAACTATGGCTACACCTTC.

The V and J genes are TRBV11-2 and TRBJ2-7; 9 positions match TRBD1. Germline CDR1 and CDR2: SGHAT and FQNNGV. The length of the CDR3 is 16 residues. Trimming cost V 1 base and J 5 bases; bases outside gene matches: 9. CDR3 in DNA: TGTGCCAGCAGCTTAGGGCTGCCGGGACAGGGCCACGAGCAGTACTTC. Its protein product is CASSLGLPGQGHEQYF.

With respect to this clone: The DNA is omitted, as the CDR3 cannot be located on it reliably, and the CDR3 follows TCRdb's listing. V usage is TRBV5-1 and J usage is TRBJ2-1; no DNA check was done on the table's D call, TRBD2. Per germline, CDR1 SGHRS and CDR2 YFSETQ. The CDR3 is 14 amino acids long, termini counted. CDR3: CASSSSSGGLGQFF.

The chain employs TRBV2 and TRBJ1-2; the D gene is possibly TRBD1 (5 bases). The CDR3 runs 13 residues. Germline CDR1 is SNHLY and CDR2 is FYNNEI. Trimming removed 7 bases at V and 6 bases at J, with 15 bases between. This CDR3 reads CASTQEGPDGYTF. The CDR3 nucleotides read TGTGCCAGCACCCAGGAGGGGCCTGATGGCTACACCTTC.

V gene TRBV15 combines with J gene TRBJ1-3; D perhaps matches TRBD1 (6 bases). CDR1 is LNHNV, CDR2 YYDKDF, per germline (reference sequence). With 0 bases removed from V and 2 bases from J, the gap between germline ends came to 11 bases. CDR3 size: 16 residues. CDR3 protein: CATSRDRAGAGNTIYF. The CDR3 DNA sequence: TGTGCCACCAGCAGAGATCGTGCAGGGGCTGGAAACACCATATATTTT.

The chain combines TRBV3-1 (or the pseudogene TRBV3-2) with TRBJ2-7, with 9 bases matching TRBD1. The CDR3 has 14 amino acids. J was trimmed by 3 bases and V by 4 bases; bases with no gene match: 4. Per the germline V gene, CDR1 is LGHDT and CDR2 is YNNKEL (reference sequence). CDR3: CASSPTGGGYEQYF. The CDR3 DNA reads TGTGCCAGCAGCCCGACAGGGGGGGGCTACGAGCAGTACTTC.

This chain connects TRBV5-6 to TRBJ1-2; perhaps TRBD1 as D (5 bases). Germline V gene lookup returns CDR1 SGHDT and CDR2 YYEEEE. V gave up 1 base and J gave up 2 bases, with 9 bases separating them. The CDR3 sequence is 14 residues long. The DNA of the CDR3 is TGTGCCAGCAGCTTGATGGGGCAGAACTATGGCTACACCTTC. It is translated as CASSLMGQNYGYTF.